The present T cell receptor (beta chain) was sequenced within a study of T cells in Graves' hyperthyroidism and ophthalmopathy. Amplification of TCR beta CDR3 regions used RNA as the template. The HTBI primer set drove a first-round RT-PCR of the TCR CDR3. TCRdb reprocessed the multiplex PCR reads with MiXCR, giving one entry per CDR3 protein. The table lists roughly 500,000 distinct CDR3 sequences, 20% to 25% of them singletons. As concerns this clonotype: Its antigen is undetermined.

This CDR3 has 15 amino acids. V shed 0 bases and J 6 bases; nucleotides not matched to a gene: 8. The germline V gene has CDR1 DFQATT and CDR2 SNEGSKA (reference sequence). Regarding the study as a whole: In simple terms, a model built on 13 V-J features told ophthalmopathy apart from stable hyperthyroidism.

The material sequenced was blood. This rearrangement joins TRBV20-1 to TRBJ2-7; 10 bases fit TRBD2. The sequence was collected from a woman aged 70-85 years with Graves' ophthalmopathy. This CDR3 reads CSARDLSAGGSEQYF. The DNA of the CDR3 is TGCAGTGCTAGAGATCTATCAGCGGGAGGGAGCGAGCAGTACTTC.